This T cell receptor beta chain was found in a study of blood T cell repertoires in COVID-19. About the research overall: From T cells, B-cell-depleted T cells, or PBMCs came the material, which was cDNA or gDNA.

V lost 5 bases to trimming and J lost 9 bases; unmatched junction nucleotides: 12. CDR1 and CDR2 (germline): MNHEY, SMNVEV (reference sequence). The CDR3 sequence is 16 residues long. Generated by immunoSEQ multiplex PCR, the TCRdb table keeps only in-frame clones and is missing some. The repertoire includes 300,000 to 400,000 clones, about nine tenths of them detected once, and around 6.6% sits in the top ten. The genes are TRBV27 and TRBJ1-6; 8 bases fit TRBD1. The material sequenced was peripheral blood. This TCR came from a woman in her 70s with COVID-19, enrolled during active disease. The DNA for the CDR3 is TGTGCCAGCAGTCAAACACGGACAGGGTACGGTTCACCCCTCCACTTT. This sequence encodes CASSQTRTGYGSPLHF.